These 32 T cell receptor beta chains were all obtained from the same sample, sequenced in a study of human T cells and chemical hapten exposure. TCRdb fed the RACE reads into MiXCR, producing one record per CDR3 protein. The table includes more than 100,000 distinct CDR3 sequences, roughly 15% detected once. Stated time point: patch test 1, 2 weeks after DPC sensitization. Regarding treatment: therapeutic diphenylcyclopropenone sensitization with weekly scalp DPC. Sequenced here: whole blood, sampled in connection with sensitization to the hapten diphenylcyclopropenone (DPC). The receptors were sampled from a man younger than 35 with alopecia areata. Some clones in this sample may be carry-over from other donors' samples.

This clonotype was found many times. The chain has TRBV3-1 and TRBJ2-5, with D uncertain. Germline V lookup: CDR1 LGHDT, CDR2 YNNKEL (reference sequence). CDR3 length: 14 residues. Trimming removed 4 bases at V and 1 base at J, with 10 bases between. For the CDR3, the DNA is TGTGCCAGCAGCCCCGGCGCAGCCCAAGAGACCCAGTACTTC. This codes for CASSPGAAQETQYF.

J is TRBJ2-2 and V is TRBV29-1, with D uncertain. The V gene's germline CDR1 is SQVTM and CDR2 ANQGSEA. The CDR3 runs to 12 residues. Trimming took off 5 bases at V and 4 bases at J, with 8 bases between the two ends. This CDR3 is CSVLCSTGELFF. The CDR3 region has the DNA TGCAGCGTTCTGTGTAGCACCGGGGAGCTGTTTTTT.

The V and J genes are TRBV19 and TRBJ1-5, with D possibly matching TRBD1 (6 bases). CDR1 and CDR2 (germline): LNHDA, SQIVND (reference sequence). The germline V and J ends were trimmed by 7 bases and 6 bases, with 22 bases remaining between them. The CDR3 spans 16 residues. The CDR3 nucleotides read TGTGCCAGTACCCCCGGGGGCGCAATGGGGGGTCAGCCCCAGCATTTT. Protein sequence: CASTPGGAMGGQPQHF. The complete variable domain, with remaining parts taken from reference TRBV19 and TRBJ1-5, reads DGGITQSPKYLFRKEGQNVTLSCEQNLNHDAMYWYRQDPGQGLRLIYYSQIVNDFQKGDIAEGYSVSREKKESFPLTVTSAQKNPTAFYLCASTPGGAMGGQPQHFGDGTRLSIL.

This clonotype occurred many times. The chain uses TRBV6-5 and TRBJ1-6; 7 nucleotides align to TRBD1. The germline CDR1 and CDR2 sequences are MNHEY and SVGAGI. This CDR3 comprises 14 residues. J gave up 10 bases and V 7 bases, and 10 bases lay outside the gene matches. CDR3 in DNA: TGTGCCAGCACCCAGGACAGGCGGACCTCACCCCTCCACTTT. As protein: CASTQDRRTSPLHF.

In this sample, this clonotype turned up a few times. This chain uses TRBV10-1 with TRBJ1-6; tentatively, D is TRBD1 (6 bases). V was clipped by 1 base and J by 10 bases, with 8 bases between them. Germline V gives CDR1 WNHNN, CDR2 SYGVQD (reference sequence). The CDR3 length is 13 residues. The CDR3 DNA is TGCGCCAGCAGTGAGTACAGGGAATCACCCCTCCACTTT. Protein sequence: CASSEYRESPLHF.

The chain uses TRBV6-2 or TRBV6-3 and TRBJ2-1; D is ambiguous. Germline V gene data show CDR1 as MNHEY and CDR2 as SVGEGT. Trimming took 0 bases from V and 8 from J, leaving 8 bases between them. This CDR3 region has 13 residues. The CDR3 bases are TGTGCCAGCAGTTACTCGAATCAGGATGAGCAGTTCTTC. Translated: CASSYSNQDEQFF.

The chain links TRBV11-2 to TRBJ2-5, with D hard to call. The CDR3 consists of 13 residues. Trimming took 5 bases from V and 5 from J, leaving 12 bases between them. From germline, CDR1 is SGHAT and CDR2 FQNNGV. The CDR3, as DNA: TGTGCCAGCAGCGTCAGATGGGTGGAGACCCAGTACTTC. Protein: CASSVRWVETQYF.

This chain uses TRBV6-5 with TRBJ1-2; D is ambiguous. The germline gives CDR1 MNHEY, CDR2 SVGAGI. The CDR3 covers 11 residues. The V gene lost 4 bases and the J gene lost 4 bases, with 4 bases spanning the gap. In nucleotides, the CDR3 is TGTGCCAGCAGTTCACGCTATGGCTACACCTTC. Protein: CASSSRYGYTF.

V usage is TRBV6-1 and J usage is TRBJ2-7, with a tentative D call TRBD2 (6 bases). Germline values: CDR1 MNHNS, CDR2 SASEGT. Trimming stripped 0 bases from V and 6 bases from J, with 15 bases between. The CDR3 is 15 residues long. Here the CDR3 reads CASSEAQGGLFEQYF. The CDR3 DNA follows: TGTGCCAGCAGTGAAGCTCAGGGAGGCCTTTTCGAGCAGTACTTC.

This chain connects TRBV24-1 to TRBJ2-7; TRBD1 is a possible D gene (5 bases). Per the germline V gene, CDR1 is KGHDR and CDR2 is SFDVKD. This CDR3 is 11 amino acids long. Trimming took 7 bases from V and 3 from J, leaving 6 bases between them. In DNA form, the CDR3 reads TGTGCCACCAGCGACAGCTACGAGCAGTACTTC. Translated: CATSDSYEQYF.

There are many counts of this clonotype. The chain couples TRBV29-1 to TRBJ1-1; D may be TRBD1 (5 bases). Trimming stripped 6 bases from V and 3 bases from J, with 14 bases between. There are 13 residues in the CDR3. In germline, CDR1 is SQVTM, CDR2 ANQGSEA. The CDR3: CSVNGGVYTEAFF. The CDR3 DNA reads TGCAGCGTGAACGGGGGGGTTTACACTGAAGCTTTCTTT.

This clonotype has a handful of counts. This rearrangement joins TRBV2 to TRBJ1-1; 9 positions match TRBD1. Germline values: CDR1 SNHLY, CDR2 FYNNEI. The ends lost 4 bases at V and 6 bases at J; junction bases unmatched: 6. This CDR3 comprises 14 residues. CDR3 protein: CASSVDRGRSEAFF. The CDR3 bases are TGTGCCAGCAGTGTGGACAGGGGTCGCTCTGAAGCTTTCTTT.

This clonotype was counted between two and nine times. The DNA of the CDR3 is TGTGCCATCAGTCCAACCCCCGGGACCGCCAATGAGCAGTTCTTC. Protein sequence: CAISPTPGTANEQFF. The V and J genes are TRBV10-3 and TRBJ2-1; D possibly uses TRBD1 or TRBD2 (5 bases each). CDR3 length equals 15 residues. Trimming left V 5 bases short and J 6 bases short, with 17 bases between. Germline CDR1 reads ENHRY; CDR2 reads SYGVKD.

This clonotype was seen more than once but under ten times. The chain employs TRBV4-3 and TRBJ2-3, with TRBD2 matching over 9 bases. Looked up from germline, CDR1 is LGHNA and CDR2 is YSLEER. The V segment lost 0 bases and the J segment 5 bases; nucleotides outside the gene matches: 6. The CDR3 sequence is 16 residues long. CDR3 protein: CASSQDPAGGEDTQYF. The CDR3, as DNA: TGCGCCAGCAGCCAAGACCCAGCGGGGGGAGAAGATACGCAGTATTTT.

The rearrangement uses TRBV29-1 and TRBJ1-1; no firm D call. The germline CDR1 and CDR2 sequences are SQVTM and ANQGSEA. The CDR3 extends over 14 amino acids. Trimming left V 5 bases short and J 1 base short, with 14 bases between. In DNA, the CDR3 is TGCAGCGTTTCCAAGGTACTGAGGAACACTGAAGCTTTCTTT. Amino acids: CSVSKVLRNTEAFF.

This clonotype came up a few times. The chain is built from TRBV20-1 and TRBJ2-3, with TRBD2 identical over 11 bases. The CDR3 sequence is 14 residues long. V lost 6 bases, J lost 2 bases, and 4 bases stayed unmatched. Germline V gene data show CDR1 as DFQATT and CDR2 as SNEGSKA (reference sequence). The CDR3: CSAASGGSTDTQYF. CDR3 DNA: TGCAGTGCGGCTAGCGGGGGGTCCACAGATACGCAGTATTTT.

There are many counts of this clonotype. In DNA, the CDR3 is TGTGCCAGCAGTTACACGGGACAGGAGGTTACCTACGAGCAGTACTTC. It translates to CASSYTGQEVTYEQYF. This chain links TRBV6-2 or TRBV6-3 with TRBJ2-7; 8 bases are a match to TRBD1. With 2 bases clipped from V and 2 bases from J, the junction kept 8 bases outside the gene matches. The CDR3 spans 16 residues. The germline V gene encodes CDR1 MNHEY and CDR2 SVGEGT.

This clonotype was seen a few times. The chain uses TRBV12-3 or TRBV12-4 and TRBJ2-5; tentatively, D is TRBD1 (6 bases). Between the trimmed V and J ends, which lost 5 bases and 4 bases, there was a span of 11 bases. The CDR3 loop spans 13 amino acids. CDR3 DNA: TGTGCCAGCAGTCGTCGGACAGTAGAGACCCAGTACTTC. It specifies CASSRRTVETQYF.

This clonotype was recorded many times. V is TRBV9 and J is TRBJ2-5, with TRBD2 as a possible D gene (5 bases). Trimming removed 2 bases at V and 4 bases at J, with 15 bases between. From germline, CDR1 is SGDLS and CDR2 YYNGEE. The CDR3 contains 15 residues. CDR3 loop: CASSVEATRGETQYF. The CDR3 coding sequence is TGTGCCAGCAGCGTCGAGGCGACACGGGGAGAGACCCAGTACTTC. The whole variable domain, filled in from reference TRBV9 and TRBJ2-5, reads DSGVTQTPKHLITATGQRVTLRCSPRSGDLSVYWYQQSLDQGLQFLIQYYNGEERAKGNILERFSAQQFPDLHSELNLSSLELGDSALYFCASSVEATRGETQYFGPGTRLLVL.

The CDR3 sequence is CATQDLTYEQYF. In DNA, the CDR3 is TGTGCCACCCAGGATCTTACCTACGAGCAGTACTTC. V gene TRBV28 combines with J gene TRBJ2-7; D gene unclear. V was clipped by 10 bases and J by 2 bases, with 12 bases between them. The germline gives CDR1 MDHEN, CDR2 SYDVKM. The CDR3 loop spans 12 amino acids.

The DNA for the CDR3 is TGTGCCAGCAGCCGCTCGGGGGGTAACACCGGGGAGCTGTTTTTT. This sequence encodes CASSRSGGNTGELFF. This chain uses TRBV11-3 with TRBJ2-2; TRBD2 aligns across 7 bases. The length of the CDR3 is 15 residues. J lost 2 bases, V lost 5 bases, and 5 bases had no gene match. The germline gives CDR1 SGHNT, CDR2 YENEEA. The full variable domain, rest sourced from reference TRBV11-3 and TRBJ2-2, is EAGVVQSPRYKIIEKKQPVAFWCNPISGHNTLYWYLQNLGQGPELLIRYENEEAVDDSQLPKDRFSAERLKGVDSTLKIQPAELGDSAVYLCASSRSGGNTGELFFGEGSRLTVL.

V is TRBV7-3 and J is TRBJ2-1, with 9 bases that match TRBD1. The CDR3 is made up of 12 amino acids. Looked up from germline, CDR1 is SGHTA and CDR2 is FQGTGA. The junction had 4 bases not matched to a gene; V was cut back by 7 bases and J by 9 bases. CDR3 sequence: CASIDRGVEQFF. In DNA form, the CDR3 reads TGTGCCAGCATCGACAGGGGGGTTGAGCAGTTCTTC.

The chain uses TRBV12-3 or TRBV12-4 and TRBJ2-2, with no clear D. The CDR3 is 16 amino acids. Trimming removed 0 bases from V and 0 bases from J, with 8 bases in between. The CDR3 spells CASSLARRSNTGELFF. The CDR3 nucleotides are TGTGCCAGCAGTTTAGCGAGAAGGTCGAACACCGGGGAGCTGTTTTTT.

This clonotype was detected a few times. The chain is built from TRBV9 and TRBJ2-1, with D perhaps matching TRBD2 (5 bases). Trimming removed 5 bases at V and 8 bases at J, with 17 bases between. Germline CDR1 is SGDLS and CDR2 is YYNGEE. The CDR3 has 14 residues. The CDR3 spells CASRARREGDEQFF. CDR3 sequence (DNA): TGTGCCAGCAGAGCTAGACGAGAGGGCGATGAGCAGTTCTTC.

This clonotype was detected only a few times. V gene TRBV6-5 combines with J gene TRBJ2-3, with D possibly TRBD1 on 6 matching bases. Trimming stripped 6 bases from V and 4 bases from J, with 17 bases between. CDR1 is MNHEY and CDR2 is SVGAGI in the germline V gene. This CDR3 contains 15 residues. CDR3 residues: CASRSHTGTSDTQYF. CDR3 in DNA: TGTGCCAGCAGATCGCATACAGGGACCTCAGATACGCAGTATTTT.

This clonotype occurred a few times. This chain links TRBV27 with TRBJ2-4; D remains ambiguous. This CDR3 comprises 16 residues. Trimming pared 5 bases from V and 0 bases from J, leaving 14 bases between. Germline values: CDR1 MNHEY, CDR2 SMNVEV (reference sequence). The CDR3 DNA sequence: TGTGCCAGCAGTCCACGGGCTGGTCTAGCCAAAAACATTCAGTACTTC. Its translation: CASSPRAGLAKNIQYF.

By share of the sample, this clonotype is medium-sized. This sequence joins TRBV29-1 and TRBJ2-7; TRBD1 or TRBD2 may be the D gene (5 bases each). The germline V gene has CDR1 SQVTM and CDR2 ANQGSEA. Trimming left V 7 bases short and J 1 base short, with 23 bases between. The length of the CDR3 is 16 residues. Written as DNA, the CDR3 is TGCAGCGCAAGAAACCCGGGACCCCGGGGTTCCTACGAGCAGTACTTC. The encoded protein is CSARNPGPRGSYEQYF.

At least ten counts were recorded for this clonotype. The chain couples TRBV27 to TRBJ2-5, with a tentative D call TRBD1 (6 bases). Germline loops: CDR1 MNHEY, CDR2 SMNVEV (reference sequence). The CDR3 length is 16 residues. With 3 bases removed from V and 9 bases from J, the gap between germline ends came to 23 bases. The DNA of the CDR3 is TGTGCCAGCAGTTTCCTTCCGGGACAAGTCGGTGGGGCCCAGTACTTC. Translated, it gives CASSFLPGQVGGAQYF.

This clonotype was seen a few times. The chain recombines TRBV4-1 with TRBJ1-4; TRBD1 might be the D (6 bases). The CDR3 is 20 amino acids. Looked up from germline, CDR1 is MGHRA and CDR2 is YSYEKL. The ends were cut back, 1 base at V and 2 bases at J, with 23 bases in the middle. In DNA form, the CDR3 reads TGCGCCAGCAGCCAAGCCCGGGGGGGCGTTCGTGCTTGGACTAATGAAAAACTGTTTTTT. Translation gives CASSQARGGVRAWTNEKLFF.

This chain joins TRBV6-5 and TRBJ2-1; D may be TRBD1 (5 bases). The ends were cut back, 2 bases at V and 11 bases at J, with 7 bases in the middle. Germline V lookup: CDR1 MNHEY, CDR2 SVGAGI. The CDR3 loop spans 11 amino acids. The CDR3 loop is CASSYMGQQFF. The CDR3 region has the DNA TGTGCCAGCAGTTACATGGGGCAGCAGTTCTTC.

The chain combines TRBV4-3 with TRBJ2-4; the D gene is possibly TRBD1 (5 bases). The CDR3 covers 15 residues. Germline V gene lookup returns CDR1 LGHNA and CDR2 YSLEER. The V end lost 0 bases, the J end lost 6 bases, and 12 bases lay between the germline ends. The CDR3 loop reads CASSQDRDLGNIQYF. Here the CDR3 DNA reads TGCGCCAGCAGCCAAGACAGGGATCTCGGAAACATTCAGTACTTC.

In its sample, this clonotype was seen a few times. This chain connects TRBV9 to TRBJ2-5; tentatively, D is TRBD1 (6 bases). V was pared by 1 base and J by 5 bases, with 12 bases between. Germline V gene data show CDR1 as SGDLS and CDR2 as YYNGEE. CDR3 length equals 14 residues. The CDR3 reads CASSVLGAGETQYF. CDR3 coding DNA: TGTGCCAGCAGCGTATTGGGGGCTGGGGAGACCCAGTACTTC.